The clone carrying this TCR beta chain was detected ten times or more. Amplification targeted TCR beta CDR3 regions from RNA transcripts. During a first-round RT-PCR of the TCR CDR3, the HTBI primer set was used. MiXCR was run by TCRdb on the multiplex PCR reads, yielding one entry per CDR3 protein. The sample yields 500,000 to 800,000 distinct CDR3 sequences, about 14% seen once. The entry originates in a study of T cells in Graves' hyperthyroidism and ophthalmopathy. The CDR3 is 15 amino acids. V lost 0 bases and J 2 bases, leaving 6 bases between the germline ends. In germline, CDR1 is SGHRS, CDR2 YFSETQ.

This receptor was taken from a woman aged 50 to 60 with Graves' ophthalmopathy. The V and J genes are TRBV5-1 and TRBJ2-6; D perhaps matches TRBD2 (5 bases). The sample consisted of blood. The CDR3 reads CASSLDGAGANVLTF. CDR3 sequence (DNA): TGCGCCAGCAGCTTGGACGGGGCTGGGGCCAACGTCCTGACTTTC.